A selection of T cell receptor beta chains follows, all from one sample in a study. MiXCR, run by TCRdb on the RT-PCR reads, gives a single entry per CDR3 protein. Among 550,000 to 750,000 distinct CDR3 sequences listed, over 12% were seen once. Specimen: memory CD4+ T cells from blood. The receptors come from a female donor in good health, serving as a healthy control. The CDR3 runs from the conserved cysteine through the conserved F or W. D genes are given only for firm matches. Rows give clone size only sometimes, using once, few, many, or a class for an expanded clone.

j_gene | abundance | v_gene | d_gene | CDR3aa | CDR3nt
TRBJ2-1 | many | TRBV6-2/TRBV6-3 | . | CASSYVIGRRDEQFF | TGTGCCAGCAGTTACGTTATAGGGAGGAGGGATGAGCAGTTCTTC
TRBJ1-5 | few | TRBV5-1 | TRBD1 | CASSIGTVNQPQHF | TGCGCCAGCAGCATAGGGACAGTGAATCAGCCCCAGCATTTT
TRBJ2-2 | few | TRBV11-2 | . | CASSFSGPPGELFF | TGTGCCAGCAGCTTTTCAGGGCCCCCCGGGGAGCTGTTTTTT
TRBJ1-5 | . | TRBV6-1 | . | CASTAGHQGRGQPQHF | TGTGCCAGCACCGCCGGGCACCAGGGGAGAGGTCAGCCCCAGCATTTT
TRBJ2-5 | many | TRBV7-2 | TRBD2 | CASSLPLGGGETQYF | TGTGCCAGCAGCTTACCCCTGGGGGGGGGAGAGACCCAGTACTTC
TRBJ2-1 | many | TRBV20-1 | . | CSAGGYNEQFF | TGCAGTGCCGGGGGCTACAATGAGCAGTTCTTC
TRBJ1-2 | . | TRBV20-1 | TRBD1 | CSARDSGQGMRFGYTF | TGCAGTGCTAGAGATTCGGGACAGGGGATGCGTTTTGGCTACACCTTC
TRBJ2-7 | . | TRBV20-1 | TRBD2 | CSARAPSRGDEQYF | TGCAGTGCTAGAGCGCCGTCTCGGGGGGACGAGCAGTACTTC
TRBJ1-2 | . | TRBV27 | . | CASRVRFLSYGYTF | TGTGCCAGCAGGGTCCGGTTCCTATCCTATGGCTACACCTTC
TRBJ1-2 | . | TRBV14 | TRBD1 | CASSHDRDPYYGYTF | TGTGCCAGCAGCCACGACAGGGACCCCTACTATGGCTACACCTTC
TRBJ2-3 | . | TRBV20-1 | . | CSAAPVGVDTQYF | TGCAGTGCGGCCCCCGTGGGCGTGGATACGCAGTATTTT
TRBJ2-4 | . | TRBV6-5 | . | CASKRTGGNIQYF | TGTGCCAGCAAGCGGACGGGGGGCAACATTCAGTACTTC
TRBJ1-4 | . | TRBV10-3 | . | CAISPGQTNEKLFF | TGTGCCATCAGTCCCGGACAGACGAATGAAAAACTGTTTTTT